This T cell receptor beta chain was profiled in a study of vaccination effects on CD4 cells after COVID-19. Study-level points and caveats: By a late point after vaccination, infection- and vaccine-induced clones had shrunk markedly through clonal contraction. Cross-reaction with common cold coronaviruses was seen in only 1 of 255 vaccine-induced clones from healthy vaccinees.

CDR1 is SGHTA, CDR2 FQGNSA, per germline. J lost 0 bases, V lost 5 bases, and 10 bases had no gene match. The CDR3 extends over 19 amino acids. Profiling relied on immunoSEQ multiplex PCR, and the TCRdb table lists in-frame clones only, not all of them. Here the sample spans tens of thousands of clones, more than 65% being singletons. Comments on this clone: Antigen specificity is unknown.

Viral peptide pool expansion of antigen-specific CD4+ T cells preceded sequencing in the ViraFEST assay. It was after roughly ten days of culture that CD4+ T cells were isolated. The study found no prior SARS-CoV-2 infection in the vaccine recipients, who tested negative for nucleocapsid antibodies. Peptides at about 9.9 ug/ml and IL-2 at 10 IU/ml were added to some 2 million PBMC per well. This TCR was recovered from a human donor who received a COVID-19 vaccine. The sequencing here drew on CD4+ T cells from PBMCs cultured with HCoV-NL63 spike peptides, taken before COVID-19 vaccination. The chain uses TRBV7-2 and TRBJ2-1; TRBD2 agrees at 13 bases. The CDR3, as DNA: TGTGCCAGCAGCCCTAGAACGGGACTAGCGGGGTCCTCCTACAATGAGCAGTTCTTC. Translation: CASSPRTGLAGSSYNEQFF.